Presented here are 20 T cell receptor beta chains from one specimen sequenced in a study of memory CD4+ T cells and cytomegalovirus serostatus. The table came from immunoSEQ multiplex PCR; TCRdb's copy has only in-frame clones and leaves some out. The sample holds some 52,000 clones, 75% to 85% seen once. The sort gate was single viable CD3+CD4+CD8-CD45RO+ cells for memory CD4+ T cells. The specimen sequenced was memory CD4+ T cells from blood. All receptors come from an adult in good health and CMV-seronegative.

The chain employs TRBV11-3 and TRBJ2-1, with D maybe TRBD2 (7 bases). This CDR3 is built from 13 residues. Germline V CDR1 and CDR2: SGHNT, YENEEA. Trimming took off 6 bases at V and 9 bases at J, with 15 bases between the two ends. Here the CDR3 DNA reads TGTGCCAGCAGTTCAAGGGGGGGTGGTGAGCAGTTCTTC. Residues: CASSSRGGGEQFF.

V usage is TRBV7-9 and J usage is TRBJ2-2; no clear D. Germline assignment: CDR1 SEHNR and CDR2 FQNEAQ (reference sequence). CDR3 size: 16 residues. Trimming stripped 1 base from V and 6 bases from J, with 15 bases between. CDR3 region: CASSLVSGPPAGELFF. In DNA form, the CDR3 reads TGTGCCAGCAGCTTAGTCTCCGGACCTCCGGCCGGGGAGCTGTTTTTT. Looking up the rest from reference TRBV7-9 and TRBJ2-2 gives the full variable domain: DTGVSQNPRHKITKRGQNVTFRCDPISEHNRLYWYRQTLGQGPEFLTYFQNEAQLEKSRLLSDRFSAERPKGSFSTLEIQRTEQGDSAMYLCASSLVSGPPAGELFFGEGSRLTVL.

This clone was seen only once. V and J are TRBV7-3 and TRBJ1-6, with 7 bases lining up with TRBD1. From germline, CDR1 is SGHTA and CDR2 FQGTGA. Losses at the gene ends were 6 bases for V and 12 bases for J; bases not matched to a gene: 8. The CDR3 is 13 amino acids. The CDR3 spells CASSRSGGRPLHF. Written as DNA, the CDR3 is TGTGCCAGCAGTAGGTCAGGGGGTCGACCCCTCCACTTT.

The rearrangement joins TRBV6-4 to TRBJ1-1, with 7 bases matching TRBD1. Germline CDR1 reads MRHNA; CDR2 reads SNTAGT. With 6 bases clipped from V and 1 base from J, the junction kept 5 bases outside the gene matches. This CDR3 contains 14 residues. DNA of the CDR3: TGTGCCAGCAGGCGGGACAGCGCGAACACTGAAGCTTTCTTT. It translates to CASRRDSANTEAFF.

The CDR3: CASKPSRGGSYEQYF. In DNA, the CDR3 is TGTGCCAGCAAGCCCTCGCGGGGGGGCTCCTACGAGCAGTACTTC. J is TRBJ2-7 and V is TRBV7-2; 9 nucleotides align to TRBD2. The germline V gene has CDR1 SGHTA and CDR2 FQGNSA. The CDR3 consists of 15 residues. V shed 7 bases and J 0 bases; nucleotides not matched to a gene: 7.

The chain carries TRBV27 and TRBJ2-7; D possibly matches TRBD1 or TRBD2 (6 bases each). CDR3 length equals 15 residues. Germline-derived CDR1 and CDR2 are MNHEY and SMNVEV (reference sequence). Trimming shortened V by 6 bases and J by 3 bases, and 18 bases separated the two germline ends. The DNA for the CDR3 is TGTGCCAGCAGCGATAAACAGGGAGGAGGCTACGAGCAGTACTTC. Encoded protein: CASSDKQGGGYEQYF.

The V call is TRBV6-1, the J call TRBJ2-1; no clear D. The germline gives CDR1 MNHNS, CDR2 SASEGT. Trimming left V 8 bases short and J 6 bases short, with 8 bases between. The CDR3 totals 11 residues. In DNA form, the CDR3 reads TGTGCCAGCCTTCGCGGCAATGAGCAGTTCTTC. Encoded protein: CASLRGNEQFF.

The chain's CDR3 is CASRRGVGTDTQYF. The CDR3 region has the DNA TGTGCCAGCAGAAGGGGGGTAGGAACAGATACGCAGTATTTT. The chain couples TRBV21-1 to TRBJ2-3. TRBV21-1 is a pseudogene segment. This CDR3 is 14 amino acids long.

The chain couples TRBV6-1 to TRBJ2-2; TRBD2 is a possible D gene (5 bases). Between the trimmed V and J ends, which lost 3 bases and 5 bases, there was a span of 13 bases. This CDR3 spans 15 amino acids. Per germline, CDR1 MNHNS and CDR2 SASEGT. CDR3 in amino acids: CASSESGRGTGELFF. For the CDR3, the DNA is TGTGCCAGCAGTGAGAGCGGAAGAGGAACCGGGGAGCTGTTTTTT.

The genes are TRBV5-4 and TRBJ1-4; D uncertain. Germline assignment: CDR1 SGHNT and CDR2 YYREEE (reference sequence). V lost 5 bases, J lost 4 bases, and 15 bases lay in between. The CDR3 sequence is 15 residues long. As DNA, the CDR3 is TGTGCCAGCAGGCGAGGGCTCGGGAGTAATGAAAAACTGTTTTTT. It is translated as CASRRGLGSNEKLFF.

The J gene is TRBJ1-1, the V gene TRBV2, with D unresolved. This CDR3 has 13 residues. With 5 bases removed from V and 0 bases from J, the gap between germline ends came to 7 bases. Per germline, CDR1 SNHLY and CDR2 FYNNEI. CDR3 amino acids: CASSTKMNTEAFF. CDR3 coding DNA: TGTGCCAGCAGTACAAAGATGAACACTGAAGCTTTCTTT.

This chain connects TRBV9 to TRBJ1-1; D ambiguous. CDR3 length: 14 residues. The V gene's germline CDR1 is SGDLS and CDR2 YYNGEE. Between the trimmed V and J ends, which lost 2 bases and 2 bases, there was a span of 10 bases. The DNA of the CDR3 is TGTGCCAGCAGCGTCCGACCAGTTAACACTGAAGCTTTCTTT. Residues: CASSVRPVNTEAFF.

This chain's CDR3 is CASSYRANTEAFF. The CDR3, as DNA: TGTGCCAGCAGCTACAGGGCGAACACTGAAGCTTTCTTT. The genes are TRBV11-2 and TRBJ1-1; D perhaps matches TRBD1 (6 bases). Germline CDR1 reads SGHAT; CDR2 reads FQNNGV. The CDR3 runs to 13 residues. Trimming stripped 4 bases from V and 1 base from J, with 7 bases between.

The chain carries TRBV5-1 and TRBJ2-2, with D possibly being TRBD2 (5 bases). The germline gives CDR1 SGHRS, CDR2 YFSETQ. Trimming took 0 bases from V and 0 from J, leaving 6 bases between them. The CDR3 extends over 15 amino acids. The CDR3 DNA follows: TGCGCCAGCAGCTTGGCGGGGACGAACACCGGGGAGCTGTTTTTT. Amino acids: CASSLAGTNTGELFF.

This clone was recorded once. The CDR3 DNA sequence: TGCGCCAGCCAGGGGGACAGGGGCGACGAGCAGTACTTC. This translates into CASQGDRGDEQYF. J is TRBJ2-7 and V is TRBV5-1; TRBD1 matches 10 bases. The CDR3 runs 13 residues. Germline V gives CDR1 SGHRS, CDR2 YFSETQ. V shed 7 bases, J shed 5 bases, and the junction held 6 bases outside the gene matches. The variable domain in full, with the rest retrieved from reference TRBV5-1 and TRBJ2-7, is KAGVTQTPRYLIKTRGQQVTLSCSPISGHRSVSWYQQTPGQGLQFLFEYFSETQRNKGNFPGRFSGRQFSNSRSEMNVSTLELGDSALYLCASQGDRGDEQYFGPGTRLTVT.

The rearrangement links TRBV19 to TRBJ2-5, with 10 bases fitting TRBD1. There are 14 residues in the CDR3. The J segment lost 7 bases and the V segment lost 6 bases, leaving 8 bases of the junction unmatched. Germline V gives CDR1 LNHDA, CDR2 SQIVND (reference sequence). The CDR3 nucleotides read TGTGCCAGTAGAACGACAGGGGGCGCTGGGACCCAGTACTTC. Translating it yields CASRTTGGAGTQYF.

The chain's CDR3 is CASSQSGTGSSLYTF. The CDR3 region has the DNA TGTGCCAGCAGCCAGTCCGGGACCGGCAGTTCCCTCTACACCTTC. This sequence joins TRBV14 and TRBJ1-2; a weak D match, TRBD1 (5 bases). With 3 bases removed from V and 10 bases from J, the gap between germline ends came to 21 bases. There are 15 residues in the CDR3. CDR1 and CDR2 from the germline V gene are SGHDN and FVKESK.

CDR3 bases: TGTGCCAGCAGCCCCGGACTCCCCAGGAACACCGGGGAGCTGTTTTTT. Protein product: CASSPGLPRNTGELFF. The chain joins TRBV5-4 to TRBJ2-2; D possibly corresponds to TRBD2 (5 bases). Germline-derived CDR1 and CDR2 are SGHNT and YYREEE (reference sequence). V was cut by 4 bases and J by 1 base, with 14 bases left in between. CDR3 length equals 16 residues.

The CDR3 protein is CASTFQFSNQPQHF. DNA for the CDR3: TGTGCCAGTACCTTTCAGTTTAGCAATCAGCCCCAGCATTTT. V usage is TRBV19 and J usage is TRBJ1-5; no clear D. The CDR3 runs to 14 residues. V was trimmed by 7 bases and J by 0 bases, leaving 10 bases between them. The germline CDR1 and CDR2 sequences are LNHDA and SQIVND (reference sequence).

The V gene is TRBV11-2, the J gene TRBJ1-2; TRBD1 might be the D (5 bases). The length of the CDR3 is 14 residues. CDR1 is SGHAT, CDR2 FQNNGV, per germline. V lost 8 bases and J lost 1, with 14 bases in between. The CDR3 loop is CASAPLGGNYGYTF. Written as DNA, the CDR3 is TGTGCCAGCGCCCCGCTCGGGGGTAACTATGGCTACACCTTC.